The 25 T cell receptor beta chains below all came from one sample that was sequenced in a study of cytomegalovirus exposure and HLA in healthy donors. The PCR employed 60 Vbeta primers together with 13 Jbeta primers. Sequenced by immunoSEQ multiplex PCR; TCRdb stores in-frame clones only, minus some. The sample carries more than 95,000 clones, about 79% recorded once. Sequencing was carried out using PBMCs. These receptors all come from a woman between 45 and 60 years old in good health and CMV-seronegative.

This clone was detected only once. This chain links TRBV30 with TRBJ1-6; 8 positions agree with TRBD1. This CDR3 region has 14 residues. CDR1 is GTSNPN, CDR2 SVGIG, per germline (reference sequence). The trim removed 3 bases at V and 9 bases at J, leaving 7 bases unmatched. CDR3 sequence: CAWRGDRWGSPLHF. The DNA of the CDR3 is TGTGCCTGGAGGGGGGACAGGTGGGGTTCACCCCTCCACTTT.

Only a few counts were recorded for this clone. The chain joins TRBV27 to TRBJ1-5, with D tentatively TRBD1 (5 bases). V dropped 3 bases and J dropped 1 base, with 10 bases sitting between them. This CDR3 has 15 residues. CDR1 is MNHEY, CDR2 SMNVEV, per germline (reference sequence). CDR3 sequence (DNA): TGTGCCAGCAGTTTCGGAAGGGGAAGCAATCAGCCCCAGCATTTT. It yields the protein CASSFGRGSNQPQHF.

The rearrangement joins TRBV7-9 to TRBJ2-1, with no clear D. This CDR3 contains 13 residues. CDR1 is SEHNR and CDR2 is FQNEAQ in the germline V gene (reference sequence). Trimming stripped 0 bases from V and 6 bases from J, with 6 bases between. The CDR3, as DNA: TGTGCCAGCAGCTTAGCAGCGATCAATGAGCAGTTCTTC. This encodes CASSLAAINEQFF.

V and J are TRBV19 and TRBJ2-7; D gene ambiguous. The CDR3 extends over 16 amino acids. Germline CDR1 LNHDA, CDR2 SQIVND (reference sequence). Deletions cut 2 bases from V and 4 bases from J, with 18 bases between. CDR3 protein: CASSIRFLQAGYEQYF. CDR3 DNA sequence: TGTGCCAGTAGTATACGGTTTTTGCAGGCCGGATACGAGCAGTACTTC.

A few counts support this clone. This chain joins TRBV5-1 and TRBJ2-3; a weak D match, TRBD2 (5 bases). CDR1 and CDR2 from the germline V gene are SGHRS and YFSETQ. This CDR3 has 15 amino acids. Trimming shortened V by 4 bases and J by 3 bases, and 15 bases separated the two germline ends. CDR3 in amino acids: CASSPEMGSTDTQYF. As DNA, the CDR3 is TGCGCCAGCAGCCCTGAAATGGGGAGTACAGATACGCAGTATTTT.

This rearrangement joins TRBV7-9 to TRBJ2-1, with 7 bases lining up with TRBD2. The CDR3 extends over 18 amino acids. Germline V gene lookup returns CDR1 SEHNR and CDR2 FQNEAQ (reference sequence). After removal of 5 bases from V and 5 bases from J, the junction contained 18 bases not matched to a gene. The CDR3 region has the DNA TGTGCCAGCAGCCTCCCTAAGGGGAGGGACTCTCCGGACAATGAGCAGTTCTTC. Translation: CASSLPKGRDSPDNEQFF.

The rearrangement joins TRBV28 to TRBJ2-2; 7 bases fit TRBD1. CDR3 length equals 17 residues. The ends lost 6 bases at V and 3 bases at J; junction bases unmatched: 13. The germline V gene encodes CDR1 MDHEN and CDR2 SYDVKM. In nucleotides, the CDR3 is TGTGCCAGCAGACCATCCACCCCAGACAGGGACACCGGGGAGCTGTTTTTT. It translates to CASRPSTPDRDTGELFF.

The chain has TRBV30 and TRBJ2-6, with 11 bases identical to TRBD2. Trimming cost V 3 bases and J 0 bases; bases outside gene matches: 4. Germline CDR1 GTSNPN, CDR2 SVGIG (reference sequence). This CDR3 spans 17 amino acids. CDR3 sequence reads: CAWSGLAGISGANVLTF. The CDR3, as DNA: TGTGCCTGGAGCGGACTAGCGGGTATCTCTGGGGCCAACGTCCTGACTTTC.

The gene calls are TRBV5-8 and TRBJ2-2; the match to TRBD2 covers 9 bases. Trimming at V came to 3 bases and at J to 4 bases, leaving 16 bases not matched to a gene. The CDR3 is 19 amino acids. Germline V CDR1 and CDR2: SGHTS, YDEGEE. In DNA, the CDR3 is TGTGCCAGCAGCTCAGCCTGGACCTTTAGCGGGAGTAGCACCGGGGAGCTGTTTTTT. This translates into CASSSAWTFSGSSTGELFF. Full variable domain (rest looked up from reference TRBV5-8 and TRBJ2-2): EAGVTQSPTHLIKTRGQQATLRCSPISGHTSVYWYQQALGLGLQFLLWYDEGEERNRGNFPPRFSGRQFPNYSSELNVNALELEDSALYLCASSSAWTFSGSSTGELFFGEGSRLTVL.

The chain employs TRBV19 and TRBJ2-7; the match to TRBD2 covers 15 bases. Trimming at V came to 10 bases and at J to 3 bases, leaving 10 bases not matched to a gene. This CDR3 comprises 16 residues. Germline assignment: CDR1 LNHDA and CDR2 SQIVND (reference sequence). The DNA for the CDR3 is TGTGCCACACTAGGGGGACTAGCGGGAGGCCTCTACGAGCAGTACTTC. It yields the protein CATLGGLAGGLYEQYF.

The rearrangement uses TRBV4-2 and TRBJ2-5; the match to TRBD1 covers 8 bases. The CDR3 covers 16 residues. Unmatched junction bases numbered 14, after V lost 0 bases and J lost 11 bases. The germline CDR1 and CDR2 sequences are LGHNA and YNFKEQ. The CDR3 sequence is CASSQDRGRLNSEQYF. DNA for the CDR3: TGTGCCAGCAGCCAAGACAGGGGGCGCCTTAATAGTGAGCAGTACTTC.

The chain employs TRBV28 and TRBJ2-1, with D possibly matching TRBD2 (5 bases). The germline V and J ends were trimmed by 10 bases and 4 bases, with 11 bases remaining between them. Germline CDR1 and CDR2: MDHEN and SYDVKM. The CDR3 extends over 12 amino acids. CDR3 amino acids: CATEAGYNEQFF. DNA of the CDR3: TGTGCCACGGAGGCGGGTTACAATGAGCAGTTCTTC.

This clone was observed a few times. The gene calls are TRBV5-4 and TRBJ2-5, with 10 bases that match TRBD1. The V gene's germline CDR1 is SGHNT and CDR2 YYREEE (reference sequence). The CDR3 is 14 amino acids. Trimming removed 6 bases from V and 3 bases from J; junction bases left unmatched: 5. CDR3 protein: CASTDRGREETQYF. CDR3 sequence (DNA): TGTGCCAGCACCGACAGGGGGCGGGAAGAGACCCAGTACTTC.

The chain uses TRBV15 and TRBJ1-2; D is undetermined. Per the germline V gene, CDR1 is LNHNV and CDR2 is YYDKDF (reference sequence). Trimming pared 5 bases from V and 2 bases from J, leaving 15 bases between. The CDR3 consists of 15 residues. Here the CDR3 DNA reads TGTGCCACCAGCCCCCGAACAGATGGGAACTATGGCTACACCTTC. This encodes CATSPRTDGNYGYTF. The full variable domain, in which reference TRBV15 and TRBJ1-2 provide the parts outside the CDR3, is DAMVIQNPRYQVTQFGKPVTLSCSQTLNHNVMYWYQQKSSQAPKLLFHYYDKDFNNEADTPDNFQSRRPNTSFCFLDIRSPGLGDTAMYLCATSPRTDGNYGYTFGSGTRLTVV.

The chain carries TRBV6-1 and TRBJ1-2; 7 bases fit TRBD1. Looked up from germline, CDR1 is MNHNS and CDR2 is SASEGT. After removal of 10 bases from V and 2 bases from J, the junction contained 10 bases not matched to a gene. The CDR3 is 14 residues long. The CDR3 DNA is TGTGCCACCCTAGAAAGACAGGGCAACTATGGCTACACCTTC. Translating it yields CATLERQGNYGYTF.

V gene TRBV5-1 combines with J gene TRBJ2-3, with D tentatively TRBD2 (6 bases). Germline CDR1 SGHRS, CDR2 YFSETQ. There are 16 residues in the CDR3. The V and J ends lost 3 bases and 2 bases respectively, with 16 bases between them. The CDR3 reads CASSSLGGRSTDTQYF. The CDR3 DNA is TGCGCCAGCAGCTCCCTTGGGGGGAGGTCCACAGATACGCAGTATTTT.

The chain employs TRBV28 and TRBJ2-5, with D possibly matching TRBD2 (8 bases). The J call may be mistaken, given a closer DNA end match to TRBJ2-7. Germline lookup yields CDR1 MDHEN and CDR2 SYDVKM. The CDR3 length is 18 residues. CDR3 coding DNA: TGTGCCAGCAGTTTTCAAGGGGGCGCGACGGGAGGGCCCTACGAGCAGTACTTC. Translation: CASSFQGGATGGPYEQYF.

This clone has more than one count but fewer than ten. The V gene is TRBV28, the J gene TRBJ2-2; 7 bases align to TRBD1. After removal of 6 bases from V and 2 bases from J, the junction contained 12 bases not matched to a gene. Germline V CDR1 and CDR2: MDHEN, SYDVKM. This CDR3 is 17 amino acids long. The CDR3 loop is CASSPSTGTANTGELFF. The CDR3 coding sequence is TGTGCCAGCAGCCCCTCGACCGGGACAGCAAACACCGGGGAGCTGTTTTTT.

The chain joins TRBV7-9 to TRBJ2-7; maybe TRBD2 (5 bases). The CDR3 is 14 residues long. CDR1 is SEHNR, CDR2 FQNEAQ, per germline (reference sequence). V was pared by 3 bases and J by 4 bases, with 13 bases between. The DNA of the CDR3 is TGTGCCAGCAGCTTTGAAGGGAGCGGATACGAGCAGTACTTC. Translated, it gives CASSFEGSGYEQYF. The full variable domain, completed using reference TRBV7-9 and TRBJ2-7, is DTGVSQNPRHKITKRGQNVTFRCDPISEHNRLYWYRQTLGQGPEFLTYFQNEAQLEKSRLLSDRFSAERPKGSFSTLEIQRTEQGDSAMYLCASSFEGSGYEQYFGPGTRLTVT.

The V gene is TRBV7-3, the J gene TRBJ2-1, with 9 bases fitting TRBD2. V lost 6 bases to trimming and J lost 10 bases; unmatched junction nucleotides: 10. Per the germline V gene, CDR1 is SGHTA and CDR2 is FQGTGA. This CDR3 spans 14 amino acids. The CDR3 sequence is CASRPTSGVTEQFF. The DNA for the CDR3 is TGTGCCAGCAGACCGACTAGCGGAGTAACCGAGCAGTTCTTC.

The genes are TRBV7-9 and TRBJ2-7, with D hard to call. The CDR3 length is 15 residues. The V end was cut by 4 bases, the J end by 0 bases, with 13 bases between. The germline V gene has CDR1 SEHNR and CDR2 FQNEAQ (reference sequence). The CDR3 coding sequence is TGTGCCAGCAGCTCAATGGCGGCGCTCTCCTACGAGCAGTACTTC. It codes for CASSSMAALSYEQYF.

DNA for the CDR3: TGTGCCAGCTCACCAGGGGACTGGGACAATGAGCAGTTCTTC. Its protein product is CASSPGDWDNEQFF. The chain couples TRBV18 to TRBJ2-1, with D possibly being TRBD2 (6 bases). The CDR3 length is 14 residues. The germline V gene has CDR1 KGHSH and CDR2 LQKENI. V shed 2 bases and J shed 5 bases, with 10 bases lying between them.

This clone was counted once. This chain connects TRBV6-5 to TRBJ1-2; D is uncertain. CDR1 is MNHEY, CDR2 SVGAGI, per germline. The ends were cut back, 2 bases at V and 2 bases at J, with 12 bases in the middle. The CDR3 extends over 15 amino acids. The CDR3, as DNA: TGTGCCAGCAGTTACGACGGGAGGGTCAACTATGGCTACACCTTC. Translated: CASSYDGRVNYGYTF.

The chain joins TRBV7-3 to TRBJ2-5; D might be TRBD2 (5 bases). Germline-derived CDR1 and CDR2 are SGHTA and FQGTGA. V lost 1 base and J lost 4, with 13 bases in between. The CDR3 is 15 amino acids. DNA for the CDR3: TGTGCCAGCAGCTTAAGGCCGGGGAGCGGAGAGACCCAGTACTTC. Protein product: CASSLRPGSGETQYF. The full variable domain, completed using reference TRBV7-3 and TRBJ2-5, is GAGVSQTPSNKVTEKGKYVELRCDPISGHTALYWYRQSLGQGPEFLIYFQGTGAADDSGLPNDRFFAVRPEGSVSTLKIQRTERGDSAVYLCASSLRPGSGETQYFGPGTRLLVL.

V usage is TRBV7-2 and J usage is TRBJ2-7; 10 positions agree with TRBD2. The trim removed 6 bases at V and 0 bases at J, leaving 5 bases unmatched. The CDR3 is 15 amino acids. CDR1 is SGHTA and CDR2 is FQGNSA in the germline V gene. The CDR3 is CASSLTSGDSYEQYF. Written as DNA, the CDR3 is TGTGCCAGCAGTTTAACTAGCGGGGACTCCTACGAGCAGTACTTC.